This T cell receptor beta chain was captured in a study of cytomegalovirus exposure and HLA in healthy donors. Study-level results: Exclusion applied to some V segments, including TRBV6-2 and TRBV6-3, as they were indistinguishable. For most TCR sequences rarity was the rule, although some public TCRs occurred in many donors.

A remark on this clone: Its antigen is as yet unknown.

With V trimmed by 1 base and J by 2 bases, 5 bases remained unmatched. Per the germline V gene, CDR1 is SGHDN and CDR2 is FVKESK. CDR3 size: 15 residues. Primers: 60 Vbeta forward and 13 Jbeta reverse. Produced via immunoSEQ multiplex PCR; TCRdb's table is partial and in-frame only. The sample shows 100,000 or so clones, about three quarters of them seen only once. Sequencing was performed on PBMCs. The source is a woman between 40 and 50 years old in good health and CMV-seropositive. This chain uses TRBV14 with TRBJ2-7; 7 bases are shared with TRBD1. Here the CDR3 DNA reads TGTGCCAGCAGCCAAGGTCGCAGGGGGACCTACGAGCAGTACTTC. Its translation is CASSQGRRGTYEQYF.